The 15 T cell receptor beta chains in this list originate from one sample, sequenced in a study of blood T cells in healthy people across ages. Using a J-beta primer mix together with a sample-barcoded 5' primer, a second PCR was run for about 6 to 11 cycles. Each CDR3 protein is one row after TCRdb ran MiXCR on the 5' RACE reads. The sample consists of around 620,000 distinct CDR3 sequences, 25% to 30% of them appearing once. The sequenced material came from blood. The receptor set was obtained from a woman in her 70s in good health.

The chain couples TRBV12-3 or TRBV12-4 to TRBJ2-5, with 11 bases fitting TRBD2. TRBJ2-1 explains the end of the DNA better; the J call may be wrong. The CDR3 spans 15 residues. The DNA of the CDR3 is TGTGCCAGCAGGTCTAGCGGGGGGCTGGGCAATGAGCAGTTCTTC. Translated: CASRSSGGLGNEQFF.

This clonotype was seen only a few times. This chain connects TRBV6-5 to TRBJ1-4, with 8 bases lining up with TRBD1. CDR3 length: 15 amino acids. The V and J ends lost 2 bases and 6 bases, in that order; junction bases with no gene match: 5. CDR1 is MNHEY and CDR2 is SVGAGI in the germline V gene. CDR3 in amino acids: CASSYLTGGYEKLFF. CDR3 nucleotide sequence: TGTGCCAGCAGTTACCTAACAGGGGGTTATGAAAAACTGTTTTTT.

Written as DNA, the CDR3 is TGCGCCAGCAGTTGGGACTTTAACACTGAAGCTTTCTTT. Translating it yields CASSWDFNTEAFF. The chain has TRBV5-1 and TRBJ1-1; maybe TRBD1 (5 bases). Trimming stripped 5 bases from V and 2 bases from J, with 10 bases between. The germline gives CDR1 SGHRS, CDR2 YFSETQ. CDR3 length equals 13 residues.

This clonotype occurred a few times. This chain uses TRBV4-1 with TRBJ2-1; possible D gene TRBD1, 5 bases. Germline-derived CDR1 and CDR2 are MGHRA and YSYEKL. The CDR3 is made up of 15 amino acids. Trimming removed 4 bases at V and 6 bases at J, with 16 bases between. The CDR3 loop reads CASSPGQGIGNEQFF. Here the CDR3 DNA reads TGCGCCAGCAGCCCCGGTCAGGGAATTGGCAATGAGCAGTTCTTC.

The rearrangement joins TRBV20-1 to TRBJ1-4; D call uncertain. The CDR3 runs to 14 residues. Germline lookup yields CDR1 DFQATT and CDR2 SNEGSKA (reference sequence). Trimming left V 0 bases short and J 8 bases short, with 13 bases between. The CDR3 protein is CSARDRGFYEKLFF. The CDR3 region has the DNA TGCAGTGCTAGAGATCGAGGTTTTTACGAAAAACTGTTTTTT.

This CDR3 is CASSFTPERDGYTF. DNA of the CDR3: TGTGCCAGCAGCTTCACACCGGAAAGGGATGGCTACACCTTC. The chain carries TRBV5-6 and TRBJ1-2; no reliable D call. V gave up 2 bases and J gave up 6 bases, with 14 bases separating them. CDR1 is SGHDT, CDR2 YYEEEE, per germline. CDR3 length: 14 amino acids.

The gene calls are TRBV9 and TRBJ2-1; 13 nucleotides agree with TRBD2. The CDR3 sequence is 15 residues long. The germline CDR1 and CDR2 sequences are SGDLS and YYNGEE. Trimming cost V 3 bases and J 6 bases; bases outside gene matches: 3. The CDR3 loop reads CASSAGLAGSNEQFF. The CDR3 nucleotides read TGTGCCAGCAGCGCGGGACTAGCGGGGAGCAATGAGCAGTTCTTC.

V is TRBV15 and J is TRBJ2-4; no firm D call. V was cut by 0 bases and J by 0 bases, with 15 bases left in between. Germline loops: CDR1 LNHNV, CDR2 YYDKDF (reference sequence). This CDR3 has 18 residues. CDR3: CATSRDSMNGGAKNIQYF. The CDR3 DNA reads TGTGCCACCAGCAGAGATAGTATGAACGGCGGAGCCAAAAACATTCAGTACTTC.

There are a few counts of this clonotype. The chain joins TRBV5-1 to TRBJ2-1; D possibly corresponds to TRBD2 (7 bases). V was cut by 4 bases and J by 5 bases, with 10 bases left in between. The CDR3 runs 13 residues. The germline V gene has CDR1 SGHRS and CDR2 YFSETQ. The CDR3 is CASSGGANNEQFF. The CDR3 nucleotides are TGCGCCAGCAGCGGGGGGGCTAACAATGAGCAGTTCTTC.

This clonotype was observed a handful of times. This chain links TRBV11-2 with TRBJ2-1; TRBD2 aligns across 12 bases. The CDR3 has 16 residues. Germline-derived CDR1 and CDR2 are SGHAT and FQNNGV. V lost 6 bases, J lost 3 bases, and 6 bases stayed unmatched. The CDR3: CASSPLAGGLYNEQFF. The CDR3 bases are TGTGCCAGCAGTCCTCTAGCGGGGGGGCTCTACAATGAGCAGTTCTTC.

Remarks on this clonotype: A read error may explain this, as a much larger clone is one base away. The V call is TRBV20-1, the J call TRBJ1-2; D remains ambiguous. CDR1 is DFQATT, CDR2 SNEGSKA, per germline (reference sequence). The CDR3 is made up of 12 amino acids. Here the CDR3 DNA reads TGCAGTGCTAGAAAGTGGCCCAATGGCTACGCCTTC. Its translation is CSARKWPNGYAF.

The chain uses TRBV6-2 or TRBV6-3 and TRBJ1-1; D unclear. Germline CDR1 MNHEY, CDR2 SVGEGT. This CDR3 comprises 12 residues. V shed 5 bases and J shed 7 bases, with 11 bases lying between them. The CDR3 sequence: CASSPSGGEAFF. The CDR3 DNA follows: TGTGCCAGCAGTCCATCAGGCGGTGAAGCTTTCTTT.

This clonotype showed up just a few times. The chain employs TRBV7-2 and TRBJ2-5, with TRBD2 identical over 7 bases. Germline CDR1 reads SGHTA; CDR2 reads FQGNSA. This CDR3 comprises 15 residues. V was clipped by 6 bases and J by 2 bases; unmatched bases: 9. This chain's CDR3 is CASRGGAGRQETQYF. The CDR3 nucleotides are TGTGCCAGCAGGGGTGGAGCGGGGAGACAAGAGACCCAGTACTTC.

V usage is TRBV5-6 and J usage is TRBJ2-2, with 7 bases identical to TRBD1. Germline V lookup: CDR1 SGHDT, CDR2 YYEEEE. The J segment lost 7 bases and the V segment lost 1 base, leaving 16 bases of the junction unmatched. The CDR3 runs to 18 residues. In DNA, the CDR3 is TGTGCCAGCAGCTTGTATTACCTACAGGGGTGGACAGGCGGGGAGCTGTTTTTT. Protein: CASSLYYLQGWTGGELFF.

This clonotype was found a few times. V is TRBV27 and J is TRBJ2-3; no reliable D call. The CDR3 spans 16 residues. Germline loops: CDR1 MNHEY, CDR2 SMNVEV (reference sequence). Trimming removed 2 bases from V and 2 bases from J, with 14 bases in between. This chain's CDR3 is CASSLKARVTTDTQYF. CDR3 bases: TGTGCCAGCAGTTTAAAGGCCCGGGTAACCACAGATACGCAGTATTTT.